The entry that follows covers one T cell receptor beta chain sequence. The sample belongs to a study of blood T cell repertoires in COVID-19. Study overall: Italy, Spain and the United States were the sources of the convalescent and acute COVID-19 samples. In each case, the material was cDNA or gDNA derived from T cells, B-cell-depleted T cells, or PBMCs.

Looked up from germline, CDR1 is SNHLY and CDR2 is FYNNEI. The CDR3 is 14 residues long. Trimming took 8 bases from V and 2 from J, leaving 13 bases between them. Original methodology: Estimated nucleated cell counts came from reference gene primer amplification. This table comes from immunoSEQ multiplex PCR, and its TCRdb copy is limited to in-frame clones, with some not included. The V and J calls and clone size were taken over from that table, and D and trimming were inferred from the DNA. The table includes about 190,000 clones, about 85% detected once. The V gene is TRBV2, the J gene TRBJ1-3; the D is unclear. The source is a man aged 25-40 years with acute or convalescent COVID-19. The source material was peripheral blood. The CDR3 DNA is TGTGCCAGCTGGCTCGCGGAGACTGGAAACACCATATATTTT. Translating it yields CASWLAETGNTIYF.